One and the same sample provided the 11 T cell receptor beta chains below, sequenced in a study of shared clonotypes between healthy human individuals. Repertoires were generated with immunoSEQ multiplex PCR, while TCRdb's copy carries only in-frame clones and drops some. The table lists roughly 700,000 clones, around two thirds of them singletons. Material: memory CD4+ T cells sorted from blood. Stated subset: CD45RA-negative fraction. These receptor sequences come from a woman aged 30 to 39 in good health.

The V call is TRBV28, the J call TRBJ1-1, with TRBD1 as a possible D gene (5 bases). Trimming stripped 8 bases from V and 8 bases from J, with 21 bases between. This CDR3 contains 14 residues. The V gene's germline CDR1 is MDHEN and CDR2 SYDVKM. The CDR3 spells CASPGRGTTSEAFF. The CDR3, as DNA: TGTGCCAGCCCGGGGAGGGGCACCACGTCCGAAGCTTTCTTT.

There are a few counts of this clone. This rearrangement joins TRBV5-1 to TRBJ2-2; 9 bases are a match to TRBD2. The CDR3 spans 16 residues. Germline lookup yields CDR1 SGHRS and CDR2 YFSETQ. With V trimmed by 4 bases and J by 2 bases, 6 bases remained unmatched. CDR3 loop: CASSPIAGANTGELFF. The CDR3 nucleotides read TGCGCCAGCAGCCCCATAGCGGGAGCCAACACCGGGGAGCTGTTTTTT.

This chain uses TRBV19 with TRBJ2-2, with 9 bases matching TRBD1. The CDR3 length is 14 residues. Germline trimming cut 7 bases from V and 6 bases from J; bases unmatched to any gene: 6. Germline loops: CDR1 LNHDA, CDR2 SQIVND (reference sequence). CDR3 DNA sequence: TGTGCCAGTACCATACAGGGGGCCCCCGGGGAGCTGTTTTTT. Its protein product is CASTIQGAPGELFF. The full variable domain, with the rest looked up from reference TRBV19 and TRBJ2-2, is DGGITQSPKYLFRKEGQNVTLSCEQNLNHDAMYWYRQDPGQGLRLIYYSQIVNDFQKGDIAEGYSVSREKKESFPLTVTSAQKNPTAFYLCASTIQGAPGELFFGEGSRLTVL.

CDR3 sequence reads: CASSMGRVGTEAFF. The CDR3 coding sequence is TGTGCCAGTAGTATGGGGCGGGTAGGGACTGAAGCTTTCTTT. The chain uses TRBV19 and TRBJ1-1; weak D call: TRBD1 (5 bases). V gave up 3 bases and J gave up 5 bases, with 13 bases separating them. The CDR3 extends over 14 amino acids. Per germline, CDR1 LNHDA and CDR2 SQIVND (reference sequence).

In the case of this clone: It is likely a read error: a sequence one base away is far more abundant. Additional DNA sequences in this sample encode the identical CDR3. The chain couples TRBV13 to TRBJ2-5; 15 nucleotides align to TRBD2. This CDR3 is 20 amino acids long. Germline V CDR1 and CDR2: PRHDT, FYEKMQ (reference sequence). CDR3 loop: CASSLGLDPGLAGGRETQYF. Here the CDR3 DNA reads TGTGCCAGCAGCTTAGGCCTAGACCCGGGACTAGCGGGAGGAAGAGAGACCCAATACTTC.

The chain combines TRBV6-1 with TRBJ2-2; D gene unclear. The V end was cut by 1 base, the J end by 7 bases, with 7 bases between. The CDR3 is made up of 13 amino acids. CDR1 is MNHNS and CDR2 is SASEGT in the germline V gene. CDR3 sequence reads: CASSEVGVGELFF. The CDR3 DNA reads TGTGCCAGCAGTGAAGTTGGGGTCGGGGAGCTGTTTTTT.

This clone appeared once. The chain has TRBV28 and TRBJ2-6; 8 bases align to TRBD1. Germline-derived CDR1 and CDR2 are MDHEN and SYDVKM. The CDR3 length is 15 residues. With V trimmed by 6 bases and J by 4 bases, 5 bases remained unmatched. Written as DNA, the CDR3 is TGTGCCAGCAGGAGGACAGGGACCGGGGCCAACGTCCTGACTTTC. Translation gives CASRRTGTGANVLTF.

CDR3 region: CASSQTSGRAPSYEQYF. The CDR3 DNA reads as TGTGCCAGCAGTCAGACTAGCGGGAGGGCCCCCTCCTACGAGCAGTACTTC. The chain recombines TRBV13 with TRBJ2-7, with 14 bases that match TRBD2. V lost 6 bases, J lost 0 bases, and 7 bases stayed unmatched. Looked up from germline, CDR1 is PRHDT and CDR2 is FYEKMQ (reference sequence). This CDR3 has 17 residues. The variable domain in full, with the rest retrieved from reference TRBV13 and TRBJ2-7, is AAGVIQSPRHLIKEKRETATLKCYPIPRHDTVYWYQQGPGQDPQFLISFYEKMQSDKGSIPDRFSAQQFSDYHSELNMSSLELGDSALYFCASSQTSGRAPSYEQYFGPGTRLTVT.

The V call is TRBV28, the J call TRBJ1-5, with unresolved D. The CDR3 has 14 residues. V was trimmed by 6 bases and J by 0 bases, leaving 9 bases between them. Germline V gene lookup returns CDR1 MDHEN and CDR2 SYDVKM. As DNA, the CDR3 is TGTGCCAGCAGCCTACACTATAGCAATCAGCCCCAGCATTTT. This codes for CASSLHYSNQPQHF.

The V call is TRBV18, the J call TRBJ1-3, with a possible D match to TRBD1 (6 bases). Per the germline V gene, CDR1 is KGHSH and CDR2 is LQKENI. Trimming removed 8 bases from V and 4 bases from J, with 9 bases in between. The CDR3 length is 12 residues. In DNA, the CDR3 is TGTGCCAGCGTCGGGACAGGAAACACCATATATTTT. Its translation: CASVGTGNTIYF.

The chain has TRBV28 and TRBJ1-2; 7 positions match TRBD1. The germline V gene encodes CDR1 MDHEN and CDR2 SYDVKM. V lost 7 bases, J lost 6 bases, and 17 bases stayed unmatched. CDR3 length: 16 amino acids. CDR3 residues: CASITSSGDRWDGYTF. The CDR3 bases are TGTGCCAGCATTACTAGCTCCGGGGACAGATGGGATGGCTACACCTTC.